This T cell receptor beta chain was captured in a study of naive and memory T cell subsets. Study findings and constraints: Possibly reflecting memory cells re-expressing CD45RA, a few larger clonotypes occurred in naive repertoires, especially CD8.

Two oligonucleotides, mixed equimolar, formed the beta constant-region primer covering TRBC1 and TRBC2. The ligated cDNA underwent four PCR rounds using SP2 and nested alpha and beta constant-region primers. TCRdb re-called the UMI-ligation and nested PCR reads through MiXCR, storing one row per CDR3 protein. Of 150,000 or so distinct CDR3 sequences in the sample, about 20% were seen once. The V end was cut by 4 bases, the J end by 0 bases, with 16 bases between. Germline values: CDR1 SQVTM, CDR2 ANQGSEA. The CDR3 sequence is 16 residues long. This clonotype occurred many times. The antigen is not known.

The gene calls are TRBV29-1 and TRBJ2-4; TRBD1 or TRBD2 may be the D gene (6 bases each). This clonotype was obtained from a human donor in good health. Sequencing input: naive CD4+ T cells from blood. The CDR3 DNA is TGCAGCGTTGCCCAGGGGACTCGACTAGCCAAAAACATTCAGTACTTC. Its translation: CSVAQGTRLAKNIQYF.